This T cell receptor (beta chain) stems from a study of identical twins. Study observations and caveats: Clonotypes of the beta chain that were abundant in cord blood carried fewer insertions (memory repertoires showed none).

Template switching added a universal primer site, and cDNA bore unique molecular identifiers. One entry per CDR3 protein, called by TCRdb with MiXCR from the 5' RACE reads. The sample yields more than 200,000 distinct CDR3 sequences, 11% to 15% seen once. This clonotype occurred a few times. The antigen is unknown. Trimming left V 6 bases short and J 11 bases short, with 12 bases between. The CDR3 runs 11 residues. Germline CDR1 reads MNHNY; CDR2 reads SVGAGI (reference sequence). Input material: memory (CD45RO+) T cells sorted from blood. The chain couples TRBV6-6 to TRBJ2-3, with no clear D. The origin of this receptor is a woman aged 18-29 years in good health. Here the CDR3 reads CASSALSGQYF. The DNA of the CDR3 is TGTGCCAGCAGCGCGCTATCGGGGCAGTATTTT.